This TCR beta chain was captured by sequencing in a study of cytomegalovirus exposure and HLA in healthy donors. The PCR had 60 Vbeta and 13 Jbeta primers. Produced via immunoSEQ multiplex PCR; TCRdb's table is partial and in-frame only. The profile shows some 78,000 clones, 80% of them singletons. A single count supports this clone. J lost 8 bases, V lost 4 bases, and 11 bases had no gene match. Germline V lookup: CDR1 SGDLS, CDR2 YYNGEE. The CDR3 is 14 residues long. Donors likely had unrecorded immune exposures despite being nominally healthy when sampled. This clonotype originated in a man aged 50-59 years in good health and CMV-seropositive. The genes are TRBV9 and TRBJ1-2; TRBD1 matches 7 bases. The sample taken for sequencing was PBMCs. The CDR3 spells CASSKDRAELGYTF. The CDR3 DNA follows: TGTGCCAGCAGCAAAGACAGGGCCGAATTAGGCTACACCTTC. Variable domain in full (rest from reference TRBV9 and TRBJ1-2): DSGVTQTPKHLITATGQRVTLRCSPRSGDLSVYWYQQSLDQGLQFLIQYYNGEERAKGNILERFSAQQFPDLHSELNLSSLELGDSALYFCASSKDRAELGYTFGSGTRLTVV.